This is a list of T cell receptor beta chains from one sample in a study of T-cell reconstitution after alpha-beta-depleted transplantation in children. TCRdb analysed the PCR reads with MiXCR anew, one entry per CDR3 protein. The sample lists hundreds of thousands of distinct CDR3 sequences; roughly 15% were seen once. This sample comprised PBMCs, mostly from graft donor cells, obtained 360 days after TCRalphabeta/CD19-depleted stem cell transplant. The receptors stem from a boy younger than two who had a stem cell transplant for Wiskott-Aldrich syndrome, so the T cells may come from the graft donor. CDR3s include the opening cysteine and the closing phenylalanine or tryptophan. A D gene is named only where the DNA matches it firmly. A clone size is listed for some rows: how often the clone was seen (once, few, many), or a class if it is expanded.

j_call,d_call,clone_size,v_call,cdr3_nt,cdr3_aa
TRBJ2-5,TRBD1,few,TRBV4-3,TGCGCCAGCAGCCAAGGACAGGGGGGTCAAGAGACCCAGTACTTC,CASSQGQGGQETQYF
TRBJ2-1,-,few,TRBV3-1,TGTGCCAGCAGCCAAGATCGGGGGAGATTCTACAATGAGCAGTTCTTC,CASSQDRGRFYNEQFF
TRBJ2-2,-,-,TRBV3-1,TGTGCCAGCAGCCAGGGGGGGCTCTCCGGGGAGCTGTTTTTT,CASSQGGLSGELFF
TRBJ2-7,-,-,TRBV2,TGTGCCAGCAGCCCGGGCCTGAGCTCCTACGAGCAGTACTTC,CASSPGLSSYEQYF
TRBJ2-7,TRBD1,-,TRBV3-1,TGTGCCAGCAGCCACTACCGGGACAGGGGACCCTCCTACGAGCAGTACTTC,CASSHYRDRGPSYEQYF
TRBJ2-1,-,few,TRBV27,TGTGCCAGCAGTTTCGACGGAAGCTCCTACAATGAGCAGTTCTTC,CASSFDGSSYNEQFF
TRBJ2-5,-,few,TRBV4-1,TGCGCCAGCAGCCCCCTACAGGAATCCCGGGAGACCCAGTACTTC,CASSPLQESRETQYF
TRBJ1-1,-,-,TRBV6-1,TGTGCCAGCAACGGACCCGCGCGGAACACTGAAGCTTTCTTT,CASNGPARNTEAFF
TRBJ2-7,TRBD1,-,TRBV20-1,TGCAGTGCTAGAGACACCCTAATAAAAGGGGACAGAAAGTTTCTTACCTACGAGCAGTACTTC,CSARDTLIKGDRKFLTYEQYF
TRBJ2-2,-,few,TRBV24-1,TGTGCCACCAGGAGAGGAGCCGGGGAGCTGTTTTTT,CATRRGAGELFF
TRBJ2-1,TRBD2,few,TRBV5-8,TGTGCCAGCATCCCGGGACTAGCGGACAATGAGCAGTTCTTC,CASIPGLADNEQFF
TRBJ2-7,TRBD1,few,TRBV5-1,TGCGCCAGCAGCTTTCGAACTCCGGACAGGGCAAGCTCCTACGAGCAGTACTTC,CASSFRTPDRASSYEQYF
TRBJ2-5,-,-,TRBV7-9,TGTGCCAGCAGCCACCGGACGAACCTTAGGGGAGAGACCCAGTACTTC,CASSHRTNLRGETQYF
TRBJ2-1,-,-,TRBV5-1,TGCGCCAGCAGGACCGGGACCCCCTACAATGAGCAGTTCTTC,CASRTGTPYNEQFF
TRBJ1-6,-,-,TRBV10-2,TGCGCCAGCAGCGGGACACCTCCGGGGGCATATAATTCACCCCTCCACTTT,CASSGTPPGAYNSPLHF
TRBJ2-7,TRBD1,few,TRBV20-1,TGCAGTGCCAGAACCCGACAGGGGGGCTCCTACGAGCAGTACTTC,CSARTRQGGSYEQYF
TRBJ2-3,-,-,TRBV20-1,TGCAGCGCGACAGGTACAGATACGCAGTATTTT,CSATGTDTQYF